This T cell receptor beta chain was retrieved from a study of graft-versus-host responses after intestinal transplantation. Study-level information: All recipients were given anti-thymocyte globulin induction, and tacrolimus and steroids were then administered for around three years.

The count of this clone is one. Its antigen is currently unknown. Produced via immunoSEQ multiplex PCR; TCRdb's table is partial and in-frame only. The sample contains tens of thousands of clones, around 92% of which appear only once. Material: unstimulated CD4+ T cells sorted from spleen or lymph node cells, obtained before transplant. The TCR comes from a human donor who was the organ donor for an intestinal transplant.

This chain's CDR3 is CASSPGTGGNRPYEQYF. The CDR3 nucleotides read TGTGCCAGCTCACCAGGGACAGGGGGCAACCGACCCTACGAGCAGTACTTC. The chain couples TRBV18 to TRBJ2-7; 12 bases fit TRBD1. The germline CDR1 and CDR2 sequences are KGHSH and LQKENI. J was trimmed by 2 bases and V by 2 bases; bases with no gene match: 7. The CDR3 has 17 residues.